This TCR beta chain appears in the sequencing data of a study of T cell clonotyping in hematopoietic cell transplantation. The CDR3 is 14 residues long. From germline, CDR1 is MNHEY and CDR2 SMNVEV (reference sequence). V shed 3 bases, J shed 8 bases, and the junction held 5 bases outside the gene matches. Time point given: recipient sample about 28 days before transplant, after cytoreduction. Worth noting for this clone: What it binds is unknown.

The method was immunoSEQ multiplex PCR; TCRdb's version includes in-frame clones alone and lacks a portion of them. Here the sample spans some 13,000 clones, 80% to 85% being singletons. Findings of the study overall: At the given depth, recipient repertoires were over 95% de novo clonotypes.

The sequencing here drew on peripheral blood mononuclear cells, taken before stem cell transplant. This receptor was taken from a man aged 60-69 years with acute myeloid leukemia. Some clones in this sample may be carry-over from other donors' samples. The chain is built from TRBV27 and TRBJ2-1; 9 bases are shared with TRBD2. The CDR3 sequence: CASSLVAGADEQFF. CDR3 DNA sequence: TGTGCCAGCAGTTTGGTAGCGGGGGCGGATGAGCAGTTCTTC.